The 21 T cell receptor beta chains below all came from one sample that was sequenced in a study of CD8+CD57+ T cells in acquired aplastic anemia. Profiles of TCR beta VDJ and CDR3 were generated from a genomic DNA template. MiXCR, applied by TCRdb to the reads, yields one record per CDR3 protein. This sample carries 200,000 to 250,000 distinct CDR3 sequences, 34% of them seen once, and the ten largest clones take 1.1%. Sequenced input: sorted CD4+, CD8+, or CD8+CD57+ T cells (not recorded which) from PBMCs. All receptors derive from a human donor in good health, serving as a control.

This clonotype appeared many times. The gene calls are TRBV2 and TRBJ1-1; a possible D gene is TRBD1 (5 bases). The CDR3 is 13 residues long. The V gene lost 3 bases and the J gene lost 2 bases, with 7 bases spanning the gap. Germline V gene data show CDR1 as SNHLY and CDR2 as FYNNEI. The chain's CDR3 is CASSDDRNTEAFF. The CDR3 DNA reads as TGTGCCAGCAGTGACGACAGAAACACTGAAGCTTTCTTT.

This clonotype came up many times. This chain uses TRBV2 with TRBJ2-1, with D tentatively TRBD1 (6 bases). Deletions cut 11 bases from V and 0 bases from J, with 17 bases between. CDR1 and CDR2 from the germline V gene are SNHLY and FYNNEI. This CDR3 has 15 residues. This CDR3 is CADGRGKSSYNEQFF. The CDR3 DNA follows: TGTGCCGACGGAAGGGGGAAGAGCTCCTACAATGAGCAGTTCTTC.

This clonotype appeared a few times. The chain combines TRBV11-1 with TRBJ1-5; 8 bases match TRBD1. Germline V gives CDR1 SGHAT, CDR2 FQDESV (reference sequence). The junction had 16 bases not matched to a gene; V was cut back by 5 bases and J by 4 bases. This CDR3 is built from 18 residues. The CDR3 DNA reads as TGTGCCAGCAGCCCCGAACCCCCTGGGCAGGGGGCTAATCAGCCCCAGCATTTT. It encodes CASSPEPPGQGANQPQHF.

In its sample, this clonotype was seen many times. The chain carries TRBV7-8 and TRBJ2-3; TRBD2 matches at 7 bases. After removal of 0 bases from V and 2 bases from J, the junction contained 2 bases not matched to a gene. The CDR3 has 15 amino acids. Germline CDR1 reads SGHVS; CDR2 reads FQNEAQ. The DNA of the CDR3 is TGTGCCAGCAGCTTAGCGGGAGGGATCACAGATACGCAGTATTTT. It translates to CASSLAGGITDTQYF. Combining the CDR3 with reference TRBV7-8 and TRBJ2-3 gives the whole variable domain GAGVSQSPRYKVAKRGQDVALRCDPISGHVSLFWYQQALGQGPEFLTYFQNEAQLDKSGLPSDRFFAERPEGSVSTLKIQRTQQEDSAVYLCASSLAGGITDTQYFGPGTRLTVL.

This clonotype was detected many times. The V and J genes are TRBV20-1 and TRBJ2-1; no firm D call. The V and J ends lost 1 base and 8 bases respectively, with 12 bases between them. The CDR3 is 13 residues long. Germline V gene sequence: CDR1 DFQATT, CDR2 SNEGSKA (reference sequence). CDR3 nucleotides: TGCAGTGCTAGAGGAGGACGCCGGGATGAGCAGTTCTTC. This codes for CSARGGRRDEQFF.

As for this clonotype: This CDR3 fails to terminate in the conserved phenylalanine or tryptophan, so it likely reflects a read error. As DNA, the CDR3 is TGCAGTGCTAGAGACCGGGTAAGGGGGATCAATGAGCAGTTCCTC. Encoded protein: CSARDRVRGINEQFL. The chain combines TRBV20-1 with TRBJ2-1; weak D call: TRBD1 (6 bases). CDR3 length equals 15 residues. Germline CDR1 reads DFQATT; CDR2 reads SNEGSKA (reference sequence). V lost 0 bases and J 6 bases, leaving 15 bases between the germline ends.

With regard to this clonotype: One end of the junction is discordant with germline, which a read error may explain. This chain joins TRBV5-1 and TRBJ1-3, with D tentatively TRBD1 (6 bases). Germline lookup yields CDR1 SGHRS and CDR2 YFSETQ. This CDR3 comprises 16 residues. CDR3 loop: CASSLRDTGPGNTVYF. In nucleotides, the CDR3 is TGCGCCAGCAGCTTGAGGGACACCGGGCCTGGAAACACCGTATATTTT.

About this clonotype itself: The conserved closing phenylalanine or tryptophan is absent in this CDR3, likely reflecting a read error. This sequence joins TRBV10-2 and TRBJ2-7; 15 nucleotides agree with TRBD2. The trim removed 2 bases at V and 4 bases at J, leaving 0 bases unmatched. The CDR3 spans 15 residues. CDR1 and CDR2 from the germline V gene are WSHSY and SAAADI. This CDR3 reads CASSEGLAGGYEQYL. CDR3 DNA: TGCGCCAGCAGTGAGGGACTAGCGGGGGGGTACGAGCAGTACCTC.

A word on this clonotype: With a much larger clone just one base away, this may be a read error. The V call is TRBV20-1, the J call TRBJ2-1; a weak D match, TRBD2 (6 bases). The CDR3 is made up of 12 amino acids. The germline V gene has CDR1 DFQATT and CDR2 SNEGSKA (reference sequence). In nucleotides, the CDR3 is TGCGGTGCGAAGACTAGATACAATGAGCAGTTCTTC. This gives the protein CGAKTRYNEQFF.

This clonotype appeared many times. This chain uses TRBV12-3 or TRBV12-4 with TRBJ1-1, with 9 bases that match TRBD1. The CDR3 is 13 amino acids. Germline trimming cut 6 bases from V and 3 bases from J; bases unmatched to any gene: 2. This CDR3 is CASRRQGDTEAFF. The DNA for the CDR3 is TGTGCCAGCAGGAGACAGGGGGACACTGAAGCTTTCTTT.

This clonotype was seen a handful of times. This chain uses TRBV20-1 with TRBJ2-3, with 7 positions matching TRBD2. This CDR3 contains 15 residues. Germline V CDR1 and CDR2: DFQATT, SNEGSKA (reference sequence). The V gene end was trimmed by 3 bases and the J gene end by 4 bases; junction bases not matched to a gene: 10. CDR3 protein: CSASSASGESDTQYF. The CDR3 nucleotides are TGCAGTGCTAGTTCGGCCAGCGGGGAATCAGATACGCAGTATTTT.

Regarding this clonotype: The germline gene is not matched at one end of the junction; a read error may be the cause. This CDR3 reads CASSLVGGEF. The DNA for the CDR3 is TGCGCCAGCAGCTTGGTCGGGGGGGAGTTT. The chain recombines TRBV2 with TRBJ2-3, with 8 nucleotides matching TRBD2. The CDR3 has 10 amino acids. Per the germline V gene, CDR1 is SNHLY and CDR2 is FYNNEI.

This clonotype was observed a few times. The rearrangement uses TRBV11-1 and TRBJ2-2; 10 positions agree with TRBD1. The CDR3 covers 16 residues. V shed 1 base, J shed 4 bases, and the junction held 3 bases outside the gene matches. Looked up from germline, CDR1 is SGHAT and CDR2 is FQDESV (reference sequence). CDR3 DNA: TGTGCCAGCAGCTTAGGAGACAGGGGGCTCACCGGGGAGCTGTTTTTT. It is translated as CASSLGDRGLTGELFF.

In this sample, this clonotype turned up many times. CDR3 amino acids: CSVVPQFDSHEQYF. DNA of the CDR3: TGCAGCGTTGTCCCCCAATTTGACAGCCACGAGCAGTACTTC. The V gene is TRBV29-1, the J gene TRBJ2-7, with TRBD1 as a possible D gene (5 bases). The V end was cut by 4 bases, the J end by 5 bases, with 18 bases between. This CDR3 has 14 amino acids. The germline gives CDR1 SQVTM, CDR2 ANQGSEA.

This sequence joins TRBV2 and TRBJ1-6; no firm D call. Per germline, CDR1 SNHLY and CDR2 FYNNEI. The ends were cut back, 6 bases at V and 7 bases at J, with 16 bases in the middle. The CDR3 covers 15 residues. The CDR3 region is CASSVDLQLNSPLHF. In nucleotides, the CDR3 is TGTGCCAGCAGCGTAGACTTACAGCTCAATTCACCCCTCCACTTT.

The chain has TRBV30 and TRBJ1-1, with D maybe TRBD1 (5 bases). The CDR3 runs 15 residues. V lost 0 bases and J lost 5, with 16 bases in between. Germline V gene data show CDR1 as GTSNPN and CDR2 as SVGIG (reference sequence). The CDR3 DNA sequence: TGTGCCTGGAGTGTCGGGCAGGGCGTAGAAACTGAAGCTTTCTTT. Its translation is CAWSVGQGVETEAFF.

On this clonotype itself: With a much larger clone just one base away, this may be a read error. The chain carries TRBV12-3 or TRBV12-4 and TRBJ1-6; D unclear. The length of the CDR3 is 14 residues. CDR3 in DNA: TGTCCCAGCAGTTTAGCCAGCCAGAATTCACCCCTCCACTTT. Protein product: CPSSLASQNSPLHF.

The chain carries TRBV18 and TRBJ1-2; 7 positions agree with TRBD1. J gave up 3 bases and V 6 bases, and 10 bases lay outside the gene matches. CDR3 length equals 15 residues. Per the germline V gene, CDR1 is KGHSH and CDR2 is LQKENI. CDR3 DNA sequence: TGTGCCAGCTCGCCCCTAGGGGGCGCGGACTATGGCTACACCTTC. This gives the protein CASSPLGGADYGYTF. The complete variable domain, with remaining parts taken from reference TRBV18 and TRBJ1-2, reads NAGVMQNPRHLVRRRGQEARLRCSPMKGHSHVYWYRQLPEEGLKFMVYLQKENIIDESGMPKERFSAEFPKEGPSILRIQQVVRGDSAAYFCASSPLGGADYGYTFGSGTRLTVV.

Only one count was recorded for this clonotype. The chain joins TRBV15 to TRBJ2-5, with 8 positions matching TRBD2. After removal of 1 base from V and 1 base from J, the junction contained 2 bases not matched to a gene. The germline CDR1 and CDR2 sequences are LNHNV and YYDKDF (reference sequence). The CDR3 runs 15 residues. DNA of the CDR3: TGTGCCACCAGCAGAGCGGGAGGGCCCCAAGAGACCCAGTACTTC. This gives the protein CATSRAGGPQETQYF.

This clonotype was counted only a few times. The V call is TRBV6-1, the J call TRBJ2-7, with D possibly being TRBD2 (6 bases). The CDR3 spans 15 residues. Trimming shortened V by 1 base and J by 7 bases, and 17 bases separated the two germline ends. In germline, CDR1 is MNHNS, CDR2 SASEGT. CDR3 bases: TGTGCCAGCAGTGAAGAGTACGGGACTTCTTTAGAGCAGTACTTC. This gives the protein CASSEEYGTSLEQYF.

A word on this clonotype: One end of the junction does not line up with germline, which may come from a read error. The V and J genes are TRBV5-1 and TRBJ1-4; D is possibly TRBD1 (5 bases). Germline loops: CDR1 SGHRS, CDR2 YFSETQ. The CDR3 contains 15 residues. In DNA, the CDR3 is TGCGCCAGCAGCGTGATGACAGCAACTAATGGAAAACTGTTTTTT. Translated, it gives CASSVMTATNGKLFF.